This record concerns one T cell receptor beta chain sequence. Its antigen is currently not known. No clone much larger than this one lies a single base away; base qualities are absent. At diagnosis, tumor, uninvolved tumor-adjacent lung and peripheral blood were collected and then preserved as a mix of FFPE and fresh-frozen material. For TCR repertoire profiling, the blood samples were analyzed as peripheral blood mononuclear cells. TCR beta CDR3 regions were sequenced from DNA using the immunoSEQ Assay. For the original study's pipeline: To compute T cell density, TCR beta template counts were normalized to usable DNA, which was estimated by amplifying housekeeping genes. The preseqR package was used to estimate richness by extrapolating to 400,000 templates for PBMC samples and to 120,000 templates for tissue samples. Clonality was taken to be one minus Pielou's evenness. To identify tissue-enriched TCRs, differential abundance testing was run on productive amino-acid clonotypes with a minimum total count of 5 and an alpha of 0.1. The Jaccard Index and the Morisita Overlap Index were used to measure repertoire overlap between compartments. GLIPH grouped TCR beta CDR3s together with public tetramer-defined viral CDR3s, and a viral motif had to include at least three viral sequences and also show V-gene enrichment. TCRdb provides this immuneACCESS table in a form limited to in-frame rearrangements. Some clones are lacking; in checked studies, under half of them reflect an unresolved V gene, and why the rest are absent is not known. Clone size and V and J calls were adopted from that table, with D and trimming inferred from the DNA. This sample has tens of thousands of clones in its table, and roughly four fifths of those were observed once. Roughly 14% of the sample is held by the ten biggest clonotypes.

The data were taken from a study of T cells in localized non-small cell lung cancer (dated by TCRdb to about 2020). Regarding the complete study: The study examined T cell repertoires in a few hundred patients with early-stage NSCLC and compared tumors with uninvolved tumor-adjacent lungs. The cohort comprised some 240 treatment-naïve NSCLC patients with resected, localized lung tumors. The mean age of the NSCLC patients was roughly 63 years, with approximately 130 men and approximately 100 women. General findings and caveats noted by the study authors: Because multi-region sequencing of the tumors was not done, intratumor heterogeneity could not be ruled out. A median of about 53 of the top 100 tumor clones were detected in paired uninvolved adjacent lung, and 28 of these tumor clones were also found among the top 100 clones of the paired uninvolved adjacent lung. Uninvolved tumor-adjacent lung showed the highest T cell clonality, higher than tumor, which suggests more focused antigenic responses in the uninvolved tumor-adjacent lung. Higher T cell density in blood was associated with longer overall survival, whereas higher clonality in adjacent lung was associated with shorter survival. Because of the exploratory design, TCR variables were selected using unadjusted p-values without false-discovery rate correction.

The sequence derives from an older female donor with stage I lung adenocarcinoma. The material sequenced was peripheral blood, taken before any cancer treatment.

The CDR3 here reads CASSPSTQETQYF. The nucleotide sequence reads as follows: TGTGCCAGCTCACCATCCACACAAGAGACCCAGTACTTC. The V gene is TRBV18 and the J gene is TRBJ2-5; confidence is insufficient to name the D gene. Trimming costs V 2 bases and J 2 bases, and their ends lie 6 bases apart. Reading from cysteine to phenylalanine, the CDR3 counts 13 amino acids. Left in the record is the CDR3 DNA by itself, 39 bases read in frame from the first base. Based on the germline V gene, the CDR1 and CDR2 sequences are KGHSH and LQKENI.